This T cell receptor beta chain was found in a study of cytomegalovirus exposure and HLA in healthy donors. General study results and limits: For presence/absence analyses, sequencing depth was assumed to be roughly uniform across donors. TCR beta chains associated with HLA were, in a later analysis, more clonally expanded than equally common others. Previous analysis showed most TCR beta V segments were productive about 87% or about 30% of the time.

About this clone itself: Its antigen is currently unknown.

Although they were nominally healthy when sampled, donors likely had unrecorded immune exposures. The primer mix had 60 Vbeta and 13 Jbeta primers. Sequenced by immunoSEQ multiplex PCR; TCRdb stores in-frame clones only, minus some. The table shows 90,000 to 130,000 clones, with around four fifths occurring only once. The V gene's germline CDR1 is GTSNPN and CDR2 SVGIG (reference sequence). The CDR3 length is 14 residues. Trimming stripped 3 bases from V and 6 bases from J, with 15 bases between. Material for sequencing was PBMCs. This chain uses TRBV30 with TRBJ2-1, with D possibly matching TRBD2 (7 bases). This receptor was taken from an older woman in good health and CMV-seropositive. CDR3 nucleotides: TGTGCCTGGAGGAGGGGGGGCGGGGGCAATGAGCAGTTCTTC. The encoded protein is CAWRRGGGGNEQFF. Full variable domain (missing parts from reference TRBV30 and TRBJ2-1): SQTIHQWPATLVQPVGSPLSLECTVEGTSNPNLYWYRQAAGRGLQLLFYSVGIGQISSEVPQNLSASRPQDRQFILSSKKLLLSDSGFYLCAWRRGGGGNEQFFGPGTRLTVL.